The clone carrying this TCR beta chain came up once. Measured with immunoSEQ multiplex PCR; TCRdb has only the in-frame clones, and not every one. The sample contains around 330,000 clones, 87% of which appear only once. CDR1 and CDR2 from the germline V gene are ENHRY and SYGVKD. This CDR3 is 14 amino acids long. V lost 6 bases and J lost 1, with 12 bases in between. This specimen belongs to a study of blood T cell repertoires in COVID-19. Across the study: Donors in the United States, Italy and Spain gave samples during acute or convalescent COVID-19.

Those enrolled, adults aged roughly 18 to 100 years, came from about two dozen US areas. The specimen was PBMCs or T cells enriched from blood (not recorded which). J is TRBJ1-1 and V is TRBV10-3; TRBD1 might be the D (5 bases). The receptor was derived from a woman aged 18 to 35 who had recovered from COVID-19. The CDR3 nucleotides read TGTGCCATCAGAGACGGCCAGGGGAACACTGAAGCTTTCTTT. It encodes CAIRDGQGNTEAFF.